A selection of T cell receptor beta chains follows, all from one sample in a study of blood T cell repertoires in COVID-19. Sequenced by immunoSEQ multiplex PCR; TCRdb stores in-frame clones only, minus some. The sample lists about 120,000 clones, around 85% occurring once. Sequenced input: peripheral blood. These receptors all come from a man in his 70s who had recovered from COVID-19. Both conserved end residues are part of each CDR3. A D gene is named only where the DNA matches it firmly. Rows may omit the clone size; those that give it use once, few, many or a size class.

D,V,J,size,CDR3,DNA
TRBD1,TRBV19,TRBJ2-3,NA,CASSTGTVITDTQYF,TGTGCCAGTTCCACCGGGACAGTTATCACAGATACGCAGTATTTT
TRBD1,TRBV5-5,TRBJ2-7,NA,CASSQRTGADEQYF,TGTGCCAGCAGCCAGAGGACAGGGGCGGACGAGCAGTACTTC
NA,TRBV29-1,TRBJ1-1,NA,CSVLTANTEAFF,TGCAGCGTCCTGACAGCGAACACTGAAGCTTTCTTT
TRBD2,TRBV7-2,TRBJ2-3,once,CASSPRGGRGGGTDTQYF,TGTGCCAGCAGCCCCCGAGGAGGTCGGGGAGGGGGCACAGATACGCAGTATTTT
TRBD1,TRBV28,TRBJ1-2,NA,CASSPGTGALLGYGYTF,TGTGCCAGCAGTCCCGGGACAGGCGCCCTTTTAGGATATGGCTACACCTTC
TRBD2,TRBV5-1,TRBJ2-7,NA,CASSLVPGLAGVEQYF,TGCGCCAGCAGCTTGGTACCGGGACTAGCGGGAGTGGAGCAGTACTTC
TRBD1,TRBV10-3,TRBJ1-2,NA,CAISDSTGTYGYTF,TGTGCCATCAGTGACTCGACAGGGACTTACGGCTACACCTTC
TRBD1,TRBV10-3,TRBJ2-1,NA,CAISRPEQGSNEQFF,TGTGCCATCAGTCGACCTGAACAGGGGAGTAATGAGCAGTTCTTC
TRBD1,TRBV27,TRBJ1-2,NA,CASSFSGGPNYGYTF,TGTGCCAGCAGTTTCTCAGGGGGACCTAACTATGGCTACACCTTC
TRBD1,TRBV12-3/TRBV12-4,TRBJ1-2,NA,CASSRSTGDGYTF,TGTGCCAGCAGCCGATCCACAGGGGATGGCTACACCTTC
TRBD1,TRBV4-3,TRBJ1-5,NA,CASSPTGPNQPQHF,TGCGCCAGCAGCCCGACAGGGCCCAATCAGCCCCAGCATTTT
NA,TRBV7-8,TRBJ2-5,NA,CASSKLVETQYF,TGTGCCAGCAGCAAACTAGTCGAGACCCAGTACTTC
TRBD1,TRBV19,TRBJ1-2,NA,CASSILAGQGASGYTF,TGTGCCAGTAGTATCCTCGCGGGACAGGGGGCGAGTGGCTACACCTTC
NA,TRBV29-1,TRBJ1-1,NA,CSASSGRGTEAFF,TGCAGCGCCTCGTCAGGGAGGGGCACTGAAGCTTTCTTT
TRBD2,TRBV7-9,TRBJ2-7,many,CASSLSALTFSTRGGEQYF,TGTGCCAGCAGCCTGAGCGCTCTAACCTTCAGCACCCGGGGGGGCGAGCAGTACTTC
NA,TRBV2,TRBJ1-5,NA,CAITGDSNQPQHF,TGTGCCATCACAGGTGATAGCAATCAGCCCCAGCATTTT
TRBD1,TRBV28,TRBJ2-7,NA,CASSPAGTGGREQYF,TGTGCCAGCAGTCCCGCCGGGACAGGGGGACGCGAGCAGTACTTC
TRBD2,TRBV2,TRBJ2-1,NA,CASSNPGLAGGRGSYNEQFF,TGTGCCAGCAGTAATCCGGGACTAGCGGGAGGGAGGGGCTCCTACAATGAGCAGTTCTTC